This T cell receptor beta chain was recorded in a study of molecular identifiers for immune sequencing clone quantification. Study overall: Five portions were made in replicates from RNA of 20,000 or 100,000 naive CD8 cells, and four underwent sequencing.

CDR1 and CDR2 from the germline V gene are LNHDA and SQIVND (reference sequence). Trimming shortened V by 9 bases and J by 7 bases, and 15 bases separated the two germline ends. The CDR3 runs 12 residues. TCRdb fed the PCR reads into MiXCR, producing one record per CDR3 protein. Altogether fewer than 350,000 distinct CDR3 sequences are present, roughly 24% being singletons, with the ten largest covering about 0.74%. Naive CD8 libraries came from around 20,000 to 990,000 sorted cells with 10%, 30% or 50% RNA. Naive CD8 T cells were sorted as CD8+CD4-CCR7+CD45RA+. Sequenced material: naive CD8+ T cells from blood, with Jurkat cell RNA spiked in. Noted subset: FACS-sorted CD8+CD4-CCR7+CD45RA+ naive T cells. The rearrangement uses TRBV19 and TRBJ1-1; the D gene is possibly TRBD1 (6 bases). The sequence came from a human donor in good health. Some libraries in this study had Jurkat cell RNA spiked in. This CDR3 is CASARRGGEAFF. CDR3 in DNA: TGTGCCAGCGCAAGGAGGGGGGGTGAAGCTTTCTTT.